What follows are 19 T cell receptor beta chains derived from one specimen sequenced in a study of early T cells in non-severe SARS-CoV-2 infection. One entry per CDR3 protein results from TCRdb running MiXCR on the 5' RACE reads. The table lists some 30,000 distinct CDR3 sequences, around 4% of them singletons, with about 6% in the top ten. Sequencing input: whole blood. The source is an adult who was a healthcare worker with PCR-confirmed SARS-CoV-2 infection or an uninfected control (not recorded which).

This clonotype was found many times. The J gene is TRBJ2-7, the V gene TRBV5-1; D ambiguous. V lost 0 bases and J lost 0, with 7 bases in between. Germline lookup yields CDR1 SGHRS and CDR2 YFSETQ. CDR3 length: 14 residues. The CDR3 DNA is TGCGCCAGCAGCTTGGACTTTACCTCCTACGAGCAGTACTTC. Translated, it gives CASSLDFTSYEQYF.

This clonotype was seen at least ten times. The rearrangement uses TRBV28 and TRBJ1-2; no definite D call. The CDR3 runs to 15 residues. Germline loops: CDR1 MDHEN, CDR2 SYDVKM. V shed 2 bases and J shed 3 bases, with 13 bases lying between them. This CDR3 is CASSLRLLLHYGYTF. In DNA, the CDR3 is TGTGCCAGCAGTTTAAGGCTTCTTTTACACTATGGCTACACCTTC.

This clonotype was picked up many times. V gene TRBV7-6 combines with J gene TRBJ2-1, with 7 bases matching TRBD2. V gave up 1 base and J gave up 7 bases; unmatched junction bases: 13. This CDR3 is built from 17 residues. CDR1 is SGHVS and CDR2 is FNYEAQ in the germline V gene. This CDR3 reads CASSLEGRGVYENEQFF. The CDR3, as DNA: TGTGCCAGCAGCTTAGAGGGTCGGGGGGTCTATGAGAATGAGCAGTTCTTC.

Ten or more counts support this clonotype. The gene calls are TRBV3-1 and TRBJ1-1, with a tentative D call TRBD1 (5 bases). This CDR3 is 15 amino acids long. Trimming stripped 4 bases from V and 0 bases from J, with 12 bases between. Germline V gene data show CDR1 as LGHDT and CDR2 as YNNKEL (reference sequence). The CDR3 bases are TGTGCCAGCAGCCGGGCAGGGATTATGAACACTGAAGCTTTCTTT. Its translation is CASSRAGIMNTEAFF.

In its sample, this clonotype was seen many times. V is TRBV20-1 and J is TRBJ1-2; D possibly corresponds to TRBD1 (6 bases). The CDR3 sequence is 14 residues long. Deletions cut 0 bases from V and 4 bases from J, with 12 bases between. Looked up from germline, CDR1 is DFQATT and CDR2 is SNEGSKA (reference sequence). This CDR3 reads CSARDQLGGYGYTF. CDR3 DNA: TGCAGTGCTAGAGATCAGTTAGGGGGCTATGGCTACACCTTC.

This clonotype has ten or more counts. The chain has TRBV12-3 or TRBV12-4 and TRBJ1-1; TRBD1 agrees at 9 bases. The CDR3 is 12 amino acids. The trim removed 5 bases at V and 8 bases at J, leaving 3 bases unmatched. CDR3 region: CASSPDRGEAFF. The CDR3 region has the DNA TGTGCCAGCAGTCCGGACAGGGGAGAAGCTTTCTTT.

This clonotype has ten or more counts. Germline and junction disagree at one end, which may indicate a read error. The rearrangement uses TRBV4-3 and TRBJ2-2; tentatively, D is TRBD2 (6 bases). The CDR3 length is 12 residues. Germline V gene lookup returns CDR1 LGHNA and CDR2 YSLEER. CDR3 region: CASSLTHGGLFF. The DNA of the CDR3 is TGCGCCAGCAGCCTGACCCACGGGGGGCTGTTTTTT.

This clonotype was found many times. The V gene is TRBV25-1, the J gene TRBJ2-5, with 8 bases identical to TRBD2. V shed 3 bases and J 2 bases; nucleotides not matched to a gene: 5. Germline V lookup: CDR1 MGHDK, CDR2 SYGVNS. The CDR3 is 15 amino acids. CDR3 sequence reads: CASSEPSGSQETQYF. The DNA of the CDR3 is TGTGCCAGCAGTGAGCCTAGCGGGTCTCAAGAGACCCAGTACTTC.

This clonotype was found many times. The V gene is TRBV20-1, the J gene TRBJ2-1; possibly TRBD1 for D (5 bases). V was cut by 0 bases and J by 6 bases, with 12 bases left in between. The CDR3 is 14 residues long. Germline lookup yields CDR1 DFQATT and CDR2 SNEGSKA (reference sequence). CDR3 loop: CSARDGARVNEQFF. The DNA of the CDR3 is TGCAGTGCTAGAGATGGGGCCAGGGTCAATGAGCAGTTCTTC.

This clonotype has only a few counts. The V gene is TRBV11-2, the J gene TRBJ2-3; perhaps TRBD1 as D (6 bases). This CDR3 is built from 17 residues. The V and J ends lost 0 bases and 2 bases respectively, with 15 bases between them. CDR1 is SGHAT, CDR2 FQNNGV, per germline. The CDR3 DNA is TGTGCCAGCAGCTTAGATAAAACAGGGCCTCACACAGATACGCAGTATTTT. The encoded protein is CASSLDKTGPHTDTQYF.

This clonotype was counted ten times or more. The V call is TRBV7-6, the J call TRBJ2-2; D is ambiguous. V lost 2 bases and J lost 1, with 5 bases in between. This CDR3 is built from 14 residues. CDR1 SGHVS and CDR2 FNYEAQ come from the germline V gene. CDR3 sequence (DNA): TGTGCCAGCAGCTTATCAGGGAACACCGGGGAGCTGTTTTTT. Translated: CASSLSGNTGELFF.

This clonotype was seen at least ten times. V and J are TRBV20-1 and TRBJ2-2; no clear D. V was clipped by 6 bases and J by 6 bases, with 17 bases between them. Germline V lookup: CDR1 DFQATT, CDR2 SNEGSKA (reference sequence). The CDR3 covers 14 residues. The CDR3 DNA is TGCAGTGCCCCGGGCGTATCTGACCCCGGGGAGCTGTTTTTT. It translates to CSAPGVSDPGELFF.

This clonotype was counted ten times or more. The chain carries TRBV29-1 and TRBJ2-7; 7 bases agree with TRBD1. CDR1 and CDR2 (germline): SQVTM, ANQGSEA. CDR3 length: 15 residues. J gave up 1 base and V 7 bases, and 13 bases lay outside the gene matches. Written as DNA, the CDR3 is TGCAGCGCCCGAGGGGGCGCAGCGAGTTCCTACGAGCAGTACTTC. Protein: CSARGGAASSYEQYF.

This clonotype has just a few counts. The J gene is TRBJ1-1, the V gene TRBV7-2; the match to TRBD1 covers 8 bases. The CDR3 is 15 amino acids. V was pared by 4 bases and J by 3 bases, with 7 bases of the junction left unmatched. CDR1 SGHTA and CDR2 FQGNSA come from the germline V gene. The CDR3 nucleotides are TGTGCCAGCAGCTCCGGACAGGGAGGTTACACTGAAGCTTTCTTT. Translated, it gives CASSSGQGGYTEAFF.

This clonotype was detected ten times or more. This rearrangement joins TRBV19 to TRBJ2-5; TRBD2 agrees at 10 bases. This CDR3 region has 12 residues. The V segment lost 9 bases and the J segment 4 bases; nucleotides outside the gene matches: 2. The germline CDR1 and CDR2 sequences are LNHDA and SQIVND (reference sequence). The CDR3, as DNA: TGTGCCAGCCGACTAGCGGGAGAGACCCAGTACTTC. This gives the protein CASRLAGETQYF.

This clonotype was seen ten or more times. V usage is TRBV7-8 and J usage is TRBJ2-5; D not certain. The CDR3 has 17 residues. Trimming took off 4 bases at V and 5 bases at J, with 23 bases between the two ends. CDR1 and CDR2 (germline): SGHVS, FQNEAQ. CDR3 residues: CASSSHVSRFSRETQYF. The DNA of the CDR3 is TGTGCCAGCAGCTCCCACGTCAGCAGGTTTTCTAGGGAGACCCAGTACTTC.

This clonotype was picked up many times. The chain is built from TRBV4-1 and TRBJ2-1; a weak D match, TRBD2 (6 bases). This CDR3 comprises 15 residues. Trimming took 4 bases from V and 2 from J, leaving 12 bases between them. Germline CDR1 reads MGHRA; CDR2 reads YSYEKL. The CDR3 region has the DNA TGCGCCAGCAGCCTTGGGGACTCTACCTACAATGAGCAGTTCTTC. Amino acids: CASSLGDSTYNEQFF.

This clonotype came up many times. V is TRBV12-3 or TRBV12-4 and J is TRBJ1-2; D is perhaps TRBD1 (6 bases). The CDR3 is made up of 14 amino acids. The germline V and J ends were trimmed by 5 bases and 7 bases, with 17 bases remaining between them. The CDR3 DNA reads as TGTGCCAGCAGTCTCGACAGGTTCTTCTCTGGCTACACCTTC. Protein sequence: CASSLDRFFSGYTF.

This clonotype was recorded at least ten times. The genes are TRBV2 and TRBJ2-1, with a tentative D call TRBD1 (5 bases). Germline loops: CDR1 SNHLY, CDR2 FYNNEI. There are 11 residues in the CDR3. V was trimmed by 1 base and J by 15 bases, leaving 10 bases between them. The CDR3 region has the DNA TGTGCCAGCAGTGAAGAGGCAGGGCTGTTCTTC. Residues: CASSEEAGLFF.